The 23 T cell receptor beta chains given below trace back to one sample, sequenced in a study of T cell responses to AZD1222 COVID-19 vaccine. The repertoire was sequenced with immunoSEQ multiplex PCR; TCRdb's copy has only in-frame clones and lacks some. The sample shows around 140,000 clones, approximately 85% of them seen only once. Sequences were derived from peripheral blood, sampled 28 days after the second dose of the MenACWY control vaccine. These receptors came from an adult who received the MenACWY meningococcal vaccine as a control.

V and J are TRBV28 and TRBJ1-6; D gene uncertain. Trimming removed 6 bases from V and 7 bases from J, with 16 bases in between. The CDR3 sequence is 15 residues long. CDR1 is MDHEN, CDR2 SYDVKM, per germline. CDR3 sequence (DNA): TGTGCCAGCAGACATAGACAAACCGCAAATTCACCCCTCCACTTT. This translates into CASRHRQTANSPLHF.

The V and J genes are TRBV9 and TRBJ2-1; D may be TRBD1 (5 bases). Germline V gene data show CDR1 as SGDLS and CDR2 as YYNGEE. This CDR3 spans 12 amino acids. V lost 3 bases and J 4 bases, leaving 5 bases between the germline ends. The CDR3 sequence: CASSDRYNEQFF. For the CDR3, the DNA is TGTGCCAGCAGCGACAGGTACAATGAGCAGTTCTTC.

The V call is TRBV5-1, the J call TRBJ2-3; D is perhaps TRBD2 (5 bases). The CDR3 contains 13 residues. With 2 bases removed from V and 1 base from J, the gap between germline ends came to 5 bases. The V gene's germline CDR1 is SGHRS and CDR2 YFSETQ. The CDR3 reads CASSFGGTDTQYF. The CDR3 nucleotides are TGCGCCAGCAGCTTCGGGGGCACAGATACGCAGTATTTT.

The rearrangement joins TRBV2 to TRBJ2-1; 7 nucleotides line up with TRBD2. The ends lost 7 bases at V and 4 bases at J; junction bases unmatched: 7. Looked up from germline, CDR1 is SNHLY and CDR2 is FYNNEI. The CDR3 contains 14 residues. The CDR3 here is CASNERGPYNEQFF. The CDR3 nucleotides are TGTGCCAGCAATGAGCGGGGCCCTTACAATGAGCAGTTCTTC.

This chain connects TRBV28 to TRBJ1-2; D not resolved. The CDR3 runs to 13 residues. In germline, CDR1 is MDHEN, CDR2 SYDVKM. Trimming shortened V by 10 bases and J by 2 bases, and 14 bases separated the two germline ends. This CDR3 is CATRRNFNYGYTF. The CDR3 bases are TGTGCCACCAGACGGAATTTCAACTATGGCTACACCTTC.

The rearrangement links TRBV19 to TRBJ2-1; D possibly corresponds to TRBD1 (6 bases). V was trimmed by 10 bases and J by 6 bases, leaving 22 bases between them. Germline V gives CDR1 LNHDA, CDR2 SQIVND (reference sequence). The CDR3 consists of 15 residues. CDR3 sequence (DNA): TGTGCCACCCAAAGCCTACCAACCAGGGGCAATGAGCAGTTCTTC. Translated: CATQSLPTRGNEQFF.

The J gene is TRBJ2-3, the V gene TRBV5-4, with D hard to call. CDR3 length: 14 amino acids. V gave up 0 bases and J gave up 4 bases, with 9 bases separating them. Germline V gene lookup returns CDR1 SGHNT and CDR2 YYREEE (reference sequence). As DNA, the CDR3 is TGTGCCAGCAGCTTGGCGGTAGTCGCAGATACGCAGTATTTT. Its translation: CASSLAVVADTQYF.

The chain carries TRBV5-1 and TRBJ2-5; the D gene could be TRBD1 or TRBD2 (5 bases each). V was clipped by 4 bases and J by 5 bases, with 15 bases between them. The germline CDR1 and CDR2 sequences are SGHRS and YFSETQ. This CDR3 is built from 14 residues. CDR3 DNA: TGCGCCAGCAGCCTAGGGACCGCGCAGGAGACCCAGTACTTC. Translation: CASSLGTAQETQYF. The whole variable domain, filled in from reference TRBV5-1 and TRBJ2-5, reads KAGVTQTPRYLIKTRGQQVTLSCSPISGHRSVSWYQQTPGQGLQFLFEYFSETQRNKGNFPGRFSGRQFSNSRSEMNVSTLELGDSALYLCASSLGTAQETQYFGPGTRLLVL.

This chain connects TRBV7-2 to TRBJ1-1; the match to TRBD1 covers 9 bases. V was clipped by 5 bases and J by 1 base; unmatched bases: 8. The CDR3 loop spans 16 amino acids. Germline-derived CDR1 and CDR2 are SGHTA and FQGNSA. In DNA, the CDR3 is TGTGCCAGCAGCCCTCGGACAGGGGCGGGGAACACTGAAGCTTTCTTT. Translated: CASSPRTGAGNTEAFF.

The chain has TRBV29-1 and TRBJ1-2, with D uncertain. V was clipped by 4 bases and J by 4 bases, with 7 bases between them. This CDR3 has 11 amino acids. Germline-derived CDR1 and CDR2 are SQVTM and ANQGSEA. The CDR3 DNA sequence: TGCAGCGTTGCTGGCAGCTATGGCTACACCTTC. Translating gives CSVAGSYGYTF. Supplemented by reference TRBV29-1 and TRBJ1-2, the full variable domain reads SAVISQKPSRDICQRGTSLTIQCQVDSQVTMMFWYRQQPGQSLTLIATANQGSEATYESGFVIDKFPISRPNLTFSTLTVSNMSPEDSSIYLCSVAGSYGYTFGSGTRLTVV.

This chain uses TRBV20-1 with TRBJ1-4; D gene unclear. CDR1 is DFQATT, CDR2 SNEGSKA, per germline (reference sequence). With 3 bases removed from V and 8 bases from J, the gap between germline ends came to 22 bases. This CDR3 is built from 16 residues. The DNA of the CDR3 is TGCAGTGCTAGTCAATTCGGCGGCTGGGCGATGGAAAAACTGTTTTTT. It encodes CSASQFGGWAMEKLFF.

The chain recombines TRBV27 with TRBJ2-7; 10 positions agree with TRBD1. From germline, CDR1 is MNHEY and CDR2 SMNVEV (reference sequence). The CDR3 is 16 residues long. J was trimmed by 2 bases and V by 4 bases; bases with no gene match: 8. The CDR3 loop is CASSSDRGRITYEQYF. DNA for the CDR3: TGTGCCAGCAGTTCCGACAGGGGGCGGATCACCTACGAGCAGTACTTC.

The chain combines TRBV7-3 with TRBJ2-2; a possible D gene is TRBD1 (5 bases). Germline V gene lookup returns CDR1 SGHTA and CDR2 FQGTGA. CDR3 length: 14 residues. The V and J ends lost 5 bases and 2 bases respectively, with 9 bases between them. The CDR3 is CASSLDRNTGELFF. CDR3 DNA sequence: TGTGCCAGCAGCCTCGACAGAAACACCGGGGAGCTGTTTTTT.

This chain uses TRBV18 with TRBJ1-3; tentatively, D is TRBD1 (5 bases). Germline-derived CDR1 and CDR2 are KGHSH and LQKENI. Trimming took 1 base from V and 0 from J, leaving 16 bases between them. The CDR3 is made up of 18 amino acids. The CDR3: CASSPRSRDHSSGNTIYF. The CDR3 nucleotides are TGTGCCAGCTCACCACGAAGCAGGGACCATTCCTCTGGAAACACCATATATTTT.

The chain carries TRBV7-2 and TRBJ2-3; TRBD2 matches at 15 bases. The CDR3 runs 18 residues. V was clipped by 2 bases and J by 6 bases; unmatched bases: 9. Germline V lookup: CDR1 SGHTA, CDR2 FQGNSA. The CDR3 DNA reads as TGTGCCAGCAGCTTATACGGACTAGCGGGGGGGCCTACGGATACGCAGTATTTT. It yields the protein CASSLYGLAGGPTDTQYF. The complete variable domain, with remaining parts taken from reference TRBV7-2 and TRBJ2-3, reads GAGVSQSPSNKVTEKGKDVELRCDPISGHTALYWYRQSLGQGLEFLIYFQGNSAPDKSGLPSDRFSAERTGGSVSTLTIQRTQQEDSAVYLCASSLYGLAGGPTDTQYFGPGTRLTVL.

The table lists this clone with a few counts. CDR3 sequence (DNA): TGTGCCAGTACGGACTGGAGCTCCTACAATGAGCAGTTCTTC. As protein: CASTDWSSYNEQFF. V and J are TRBV6-5 and TRBJ2-1; tentative D call: TRBD2 (5 bases). Trimming took 9 bases from V and 0 from J, leaving 12 bases between them. This CDR3 has 14 amino acids. The germline CDR1 and CDR2 sequences are MNHEY and SVGAGI.

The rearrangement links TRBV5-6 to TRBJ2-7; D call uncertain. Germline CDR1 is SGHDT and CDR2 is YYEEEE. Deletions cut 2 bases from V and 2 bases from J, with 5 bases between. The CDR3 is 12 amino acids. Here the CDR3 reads CASSFQAYEQYV. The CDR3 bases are TGTGCCAGCAGCTTCCAAGCCTACGAGCAGTACGTC.

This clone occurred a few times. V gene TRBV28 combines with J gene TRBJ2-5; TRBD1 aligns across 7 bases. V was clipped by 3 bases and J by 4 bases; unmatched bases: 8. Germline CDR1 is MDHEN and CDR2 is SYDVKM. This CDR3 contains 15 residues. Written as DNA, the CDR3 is TGTGCCAGCAGTTTTGCACAGGGGTGGGGAGAGACCCAGTACTTC. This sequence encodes CASSFAQGWGETQYF.

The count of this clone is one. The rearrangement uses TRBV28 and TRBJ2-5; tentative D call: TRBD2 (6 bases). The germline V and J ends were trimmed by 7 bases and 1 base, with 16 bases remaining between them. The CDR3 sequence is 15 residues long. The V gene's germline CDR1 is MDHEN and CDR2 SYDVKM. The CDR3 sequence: CASTSLRGAQETQYF. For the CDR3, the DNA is TGTGCCAGCACTTCCCTACGCGGGGCCCAAGAGACCCAGTACTTC.

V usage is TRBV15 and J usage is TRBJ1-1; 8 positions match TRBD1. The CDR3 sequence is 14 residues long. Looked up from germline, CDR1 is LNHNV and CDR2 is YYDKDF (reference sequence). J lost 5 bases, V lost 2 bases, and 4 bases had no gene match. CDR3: CATSRKTGGTEAFF. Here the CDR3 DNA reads TGTGCCACCAGCAGAAAAACAGGGGGTACTGAAGCTTTCTTT.

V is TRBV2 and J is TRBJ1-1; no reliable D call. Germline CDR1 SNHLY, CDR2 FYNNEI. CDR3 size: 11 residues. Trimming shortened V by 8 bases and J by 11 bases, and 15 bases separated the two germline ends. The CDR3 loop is CASVSYREAFF. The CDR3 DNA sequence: TGTGCCAGCGTAAGCTACCGGGAGGCTTTCTTT.

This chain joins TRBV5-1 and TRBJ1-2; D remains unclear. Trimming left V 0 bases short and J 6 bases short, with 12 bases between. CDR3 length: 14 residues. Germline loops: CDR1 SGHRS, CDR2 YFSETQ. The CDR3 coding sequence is TGCGCCAGCAGCTTGGCCGCTAAAGTCGATGGCTACACCTTC. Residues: CASSLAAKVDGYTF.

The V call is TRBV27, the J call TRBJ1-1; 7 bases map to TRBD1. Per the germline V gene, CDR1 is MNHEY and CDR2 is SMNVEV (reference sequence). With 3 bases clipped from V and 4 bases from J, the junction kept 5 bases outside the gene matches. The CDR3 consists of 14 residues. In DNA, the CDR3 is TGTGCCAGCAGTTTGTGGCAGGGGGGCACTGAAGCTTTCTTT. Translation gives CASSLWQGGTEAFF.